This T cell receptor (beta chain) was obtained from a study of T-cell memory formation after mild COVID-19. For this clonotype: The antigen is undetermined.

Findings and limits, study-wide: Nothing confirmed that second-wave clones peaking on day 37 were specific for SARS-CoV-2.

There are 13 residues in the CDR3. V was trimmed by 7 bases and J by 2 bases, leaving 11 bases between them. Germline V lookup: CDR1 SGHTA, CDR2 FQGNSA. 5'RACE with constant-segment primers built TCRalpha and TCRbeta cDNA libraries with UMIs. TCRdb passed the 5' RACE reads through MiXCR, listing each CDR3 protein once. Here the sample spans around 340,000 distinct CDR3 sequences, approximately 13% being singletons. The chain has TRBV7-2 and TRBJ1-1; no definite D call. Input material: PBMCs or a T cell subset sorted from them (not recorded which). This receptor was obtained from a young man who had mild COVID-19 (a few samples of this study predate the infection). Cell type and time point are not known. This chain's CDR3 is CASTLQANTEAFF. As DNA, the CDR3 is TGTGCCAGCACCCTACAAGCAAACACTGAAGCTTTCTTT.